This TCR beta chain was identified during a study of T cells in Graves' hyperthyroidism and ophthalmopathy. Study results and caveats: Researchers found most expanded thyroid clonotypes above 0.001 in blood as well.

Each patient was aged 18 to 65 and had newly diagnosed hyperthyroidism of under 2 months' duration. Clinicians diagnosed patients from clinical symptoms, serum thyroxine and TRAb, thyroid ultrasound and orbital computed tomography. The CDR3 runs 14 residues. Deletions cut 2 bases from V and 5 bases from J, with 9 bases between. Germline V gene sequence: CDR1 SNHLY, CDR2 FYNNEI. Ten or more counts support this clonotype. What it recognizes is unknown. The investigators amplified TCR beta CDR3 regions from RNA transcripts. The TCR CDR3 was amplified in a first-round RT-PCR using the HTBI primer set. TCRdb ran MiXCR on the multiplex PCR reads and lists one entry per CDR3 protein. Among approximately 360,000 distinct CDR3 sequences listed, more than 15% were seen once.

The chain is built from TRBV2 and TRBJ2-2, with D hard to call. Sequencing was carried out using blood. This clonotype was sampled from a woman under 30 with Graves' hyperthyroidism that later progressed to Graves' ophthalmopathy. CDR3 sequence (DNA): TGTGCCAGCAGTGAAAACCGCCCTACCGGGGAGCTGTTTTTT. It specifies CASSENRPTGELFF. The whole variable domain, filled in from reference TRBV2 and TRBJ2-2, reads EPEVTQTPSHQVTQMGQEVILRCVPISNHLYFYWYRQILGQKVEFLVSFYNNEISEKSEIFDDQFSVERPDGSNFTLKIRSTKLEDSAMYFCASSENRPTGELFFGEGSRLTVL.